This is a list of T cell receptor beta chains from one sample in a study of T cells in Graves' hyperthyroidism and ophthalmopathy. Via MiXCR, TCRdb re-called the multiplex PCR reads, giving one row per CDR3 protein. The data contain about 840,000 distinct CDR3 sequences, roughly 40% of them singletons. The material sequenced was blood. Receptor source: a man in his late teens or twenties with Graves' hyperthyroidism. Each CDR3 is given with its conserved first and last residue. Each record gives: D gene, V gene, clone size, CDR3 protein. A D gene is named only where the DNA matches it firmly. Some rows mark clone size as missing; the rest say once, few, many or name a class of expanded clone.

.,TRBV14,few,CASSQGTITTEETQYF
TRBD1,TRBV19,.,CASSIVPGQGGFWSNQPQHF
.,TRBV6-1,.,CASSGRALTYEQYF
.,TRBV5-1,.,CASSLGQDSTCEQYF
.,TRBV19,many,CASKSFPLGGYTF
TRBD1,TRBV12-3/TRBV12-4,few,CATRQGVNTEAFF
.,TRBV20-1,many,CSARGRNSNQPQHF
.,TRBV20-1,many,CSASQGRNSPLHF
.,TRBV10-2,many,CASIQLLGEETQYF
TRBD1,TRBV7-6,.,CASRDTGTGVEKLFF
.,TRBV5-1,few,CASSFGTSSYEQYF
TRBD1,TRBV7-3,.,CASSLVGTGAPRGHQETQYF
.,TRBV9,many,CASSVWGGNQPQHF
TRBD1,TRBV15,many,CATSSPGQANTGELFF
.,TRBV2,.,CASSDFGRRTDTQYF
.,TRBV4-3,.,CASSQRGLGAEAFF
TRBD2,TRBV5-6,few,CASSLAQRGSSYEQYF
TRBD1,TRBV10-3,many,CAIRDSGQKETQYF
.,TRBV7-2,.,CASSLPGRSSYEQYF
.,TRBV2,many,CASSWTLMNTEAFF
TRBD1,TRBV29-1,many,CSVRDREAGELFF
.,TRBV10-3,many,CAISESGGHYNSPLHF
TRBD2,TRBV29-1,.,CSVKTRTSQETQYF
.,TRBV12-3/TRBV12-4,many,CASSLGSGETQYF
.,TRBV9,.,CASSVAGLYGYTF
TRBD1,TRBV11-2,few,CASSLLGDRDNTEAFF
TRBD1,TRBV19,.,CASSINPGTGMLFF
TRBD1,TRBV5-1,many,CASSSGQGSRYTF
TRBD1,TRBV19,many,CASSIAGTANTEAFF
.,TRBV7-9,.,CASSPFRSNQPQHF
.,TRBV7-4,.,CASSSLWGGWWHQPQHF
TRBD2,TRBV9,.,CASSVAGNQGGGHQETQYF
TRBD1,TRBV25-1,.,CASWYGQGAYGYTF
TRBD1,TRBV12-3/TRBV12-4,few,CASSNRQGNEQYF
.,TRBV29-1,many,CSVRFWNTEAFF
.,TRBV12-3/TRBV12-4,few,CASSRSGGYSYEQYF
.,TRBV19,many,CASSRSGHHYQPQHF
TRBD1,TRBV2,.,CARGTGTYGYTF
TRBD2,TRBV7-8,.,CASSSGLAGGELFF
.,TRBV11-1,few,CASSLRAGSSYEQYF
.,TRBV29-1,.,CSGVSSGEQYF
.,TRBV7-2,.,CASLSYGSGYTF
.,TRBV7-1,once,CASSYINSPLHF
TRBD2,TRBV29-1,many,CSVVTSSNTGELFF
.,TRBV3-1,.,CASSHREARAFF
TRBD1,TRBV4-1,.,CASSQRTGGVELFF
TRBD1,TRBV5-1,.,CASSPGDREQDYGYTF
.,TRBV19,once,CASGIGMNTEAFF
.,TRBV5-1,.,CASSPGRRGDGSPLHF
.,TRBV15,once,CATSRDLRGAGANVLTF
.,TRBV9,.,CASSSSPRGYDTEAFF
.,TRBV7-2,.,CASSPQRTRGGTDTQYF